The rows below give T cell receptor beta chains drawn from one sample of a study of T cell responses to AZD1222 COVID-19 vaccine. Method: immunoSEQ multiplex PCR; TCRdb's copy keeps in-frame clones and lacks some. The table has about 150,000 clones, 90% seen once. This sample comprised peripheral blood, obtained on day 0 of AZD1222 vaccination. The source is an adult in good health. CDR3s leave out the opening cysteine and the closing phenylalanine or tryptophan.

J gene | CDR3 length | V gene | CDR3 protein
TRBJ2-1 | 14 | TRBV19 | ASSTRTSGSYNEQF
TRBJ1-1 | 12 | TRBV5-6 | ASSWGAADTEAF
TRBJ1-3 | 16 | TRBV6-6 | ASSRGTSKPAPGNTIY
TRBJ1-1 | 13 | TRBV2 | ASSEQAALNTEAF
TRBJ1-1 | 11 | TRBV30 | AWGGGVGTEAF
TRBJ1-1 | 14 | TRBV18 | ASSPVPSSLNTEAF
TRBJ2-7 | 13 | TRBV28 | ASSPLGQDDYEQY
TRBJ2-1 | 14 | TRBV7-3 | ASSPKTRDKRREQF
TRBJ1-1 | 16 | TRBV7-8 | ASSLSQGNEGVYTEAF
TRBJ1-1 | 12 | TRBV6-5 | ASSYSIRNTEAF
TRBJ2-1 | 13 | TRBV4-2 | ASSLLSSSYNEQF
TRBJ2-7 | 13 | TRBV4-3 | ASSQEFARTYEQY
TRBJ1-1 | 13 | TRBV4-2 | ASSQEGQGNTEAF
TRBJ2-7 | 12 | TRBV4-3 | ASSQVGTSYEQY
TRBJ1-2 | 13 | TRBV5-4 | ASSYGVAGNYGYT
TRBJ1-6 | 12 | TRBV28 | ASSSNRAWSPLH
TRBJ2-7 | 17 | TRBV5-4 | ASSLGLAGAVESNYEQY
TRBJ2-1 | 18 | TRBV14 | ASSQPPLKTGDFVYNEQF
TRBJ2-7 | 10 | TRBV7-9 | ASSLATSEQY
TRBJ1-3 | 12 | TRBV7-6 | ASSSQRGGNTIY
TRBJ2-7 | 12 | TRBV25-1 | ASSVGKLVYEQY
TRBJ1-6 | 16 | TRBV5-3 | ARRVAGTASSYNSPLH
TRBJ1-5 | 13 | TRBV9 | ASSASGQSNQPQH
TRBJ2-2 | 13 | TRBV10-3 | AISQTWGGTGELF
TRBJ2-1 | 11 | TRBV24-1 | ATGRKGYNEQF
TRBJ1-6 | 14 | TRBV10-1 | ASKRRGGEYNSPLH
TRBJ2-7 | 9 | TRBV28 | ASSPRGEQY
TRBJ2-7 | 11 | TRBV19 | ASSIGAGFEQY
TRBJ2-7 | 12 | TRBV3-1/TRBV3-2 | ASSQQEATAGQY
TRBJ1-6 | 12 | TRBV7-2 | ASSLDSLDSPLH
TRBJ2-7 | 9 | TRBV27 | ASRRGYEQY
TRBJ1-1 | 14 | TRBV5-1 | ASSLEEGLMNTEAF
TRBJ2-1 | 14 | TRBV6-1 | ASSVRGLSSYNEQF
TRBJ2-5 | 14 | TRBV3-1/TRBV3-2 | ASSQVASGAMGTQY
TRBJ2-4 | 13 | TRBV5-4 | ASSSGGGTKNIQY
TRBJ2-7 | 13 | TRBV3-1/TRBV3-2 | ASSPRLAGSYEQY
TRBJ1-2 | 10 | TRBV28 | ASSLSIPGYT
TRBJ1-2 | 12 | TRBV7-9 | ASSLGAINYGYT
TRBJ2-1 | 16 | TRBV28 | ASSFMAGTSLGDNEQF
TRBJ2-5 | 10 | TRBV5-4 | ASSGPQETQY
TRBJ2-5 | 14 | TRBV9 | ASSVFGTTGWETQY
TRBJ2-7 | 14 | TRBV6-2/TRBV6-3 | ASSYSAGIGPYEQY
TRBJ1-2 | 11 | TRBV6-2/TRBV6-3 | ASSWDSLYGYT
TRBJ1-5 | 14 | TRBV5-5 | ASSPLGIDSNQPQH
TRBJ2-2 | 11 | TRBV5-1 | ASSLGWDGELF
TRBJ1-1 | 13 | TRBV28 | ASSSTGAVLAEAF
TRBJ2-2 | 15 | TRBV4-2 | ASSQHEAGYVAGELF
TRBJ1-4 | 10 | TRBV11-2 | ASSLEAGLLF
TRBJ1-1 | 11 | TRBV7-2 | ASSSWGVTEAF
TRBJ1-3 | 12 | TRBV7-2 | ASSFGGSGNTIY
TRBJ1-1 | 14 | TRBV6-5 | ASSYSSETMNTEAF
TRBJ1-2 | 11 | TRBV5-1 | ASSSGQLDGYT
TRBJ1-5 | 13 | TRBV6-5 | ASNPGTYGNQPQH
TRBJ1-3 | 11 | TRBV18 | ASSPPRPSAIY
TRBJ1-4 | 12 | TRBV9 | ASSVGSGSEKLF
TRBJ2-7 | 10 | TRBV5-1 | ASHDGQREQY
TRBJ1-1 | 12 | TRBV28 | ASSWDREATEAF
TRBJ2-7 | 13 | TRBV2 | AISGGLPYSYEQY
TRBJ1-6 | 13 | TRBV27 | ASRTTGGKNSPLH
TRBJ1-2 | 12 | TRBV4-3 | ASSQRRDSSGYT